The 13 T cell receptor beta chains in this list originate from one sample, sequenced in a study of control samples from healthy donors and cancer patients. The data were produced by immunoSEQ multiplex PCR, yet TCRdb's version contains in-frame clones alone and is incomplete. This sample has about 60,000 clones; about 92% occur once, and the top ten carry about 1.7%. The sample comprised PBMCs. The receptors originated from a man aged 35-49 years with colorectal cancer.

J is TRBJ1-1 and V is TRBV29-1; D gene unclear. The CDR3 has 15 amino acids. CDR1 is SQVTM and CDR2 is ANQGSEA in the germline V gene. V was clipped by 5 bases and J by 1 base, with 17 bases between them. The CDR3 nucleotides are TGCAGCGTTCAGTCGGTGCGACGGGAGAACACTGAAGCTTTCTTT. Its protein product is CSVQSVRRENTEAFF.

This clone was counted once. The chain couples TRBV5-1 to TRBJ1-2; D gene unclear. The CDR3 loop spans 14 amino acids. Germline V gene sequence: CDR1 SGHRS, CDR2 YFSETQ. V was trimmed by 0 bases and J by 4 bases, leaving 10 bases between them. The CDR3 nucleotides read TGCGCCAGCAGCTTGGAAGCCGCGTCCTATGGCTACACCTTC. Its protein is CASSLEAASYGYTF.

V usage is TRBV28 and J usage is TRBJ1-6; TRBD1 aligns across 7 bases. V lost 6 bases, J lost 6 bases, and 8 bases stayed unmatched. The germline CDR1 and CDR2 sequences are MDHEN and SYDVKM. There are 15 residues in the CDR3. CDR3 bases: TGTGCCAGCAGCGGACCAGGGACAGTTAATTCACCCCTCCACTTT. This gives the protein CASSGPGTVNSPLHF.

The chain joins TRBV9 to TRBJ2-1; D is uncertain. There are 11 residues in the CDR3. V dropped 3 bases and J dropped 7 bases, with 5 bases sitting between them. Germline V gene sequence: CDR1 SGDLS, CDR2 YYNGEE. The CDR3 coding sequence is TGTGCCAGCAGCGGGGCAAATGAGCAGTTCTTC. Translated: CASSGANEQFF.

This chain joins TRBV12-3 or TRBV12-4 and TRBJ2-7; D is unclear. The CDR3 has 12 amino acids. V was clipped by 2 bases and J by 0 bases, with 2 bases between them. Written as DNA, the CDR3 is TGTGCCAGCAGTTTAACCTCCTACGAGCAGTACTTC. This translates into CASSLTSYEQYF.

The rearrangement uses TRBV11-3 and TRBJ2-3, with TRBD2 as a possible D gene (6 bases). V was shortened by 4 bases and J by 3 bases, with 20 bases between the two germline ends. The CDR3 is 17 residues long. The germline V gene has CDR1 SGHNT and CDR2 YENEEA. CDR3: CASSSPWGETQTDTQYF. The DNA for the CDR3 is TGTGCCAGCAGCTCCCCCTGGGGGGAAACCCAGACAGATACGCAGTATTTT.

This clone was counted only a few times. The chain couples TRBV6-2 or TRBV6-3 to TRBJ2-7; 8 positions agree with TRBD1. Per the germline V gene, CDR1 is MNHEY and CDR2 is SVGEGT. J was trimmed by 0 bases and V by 4 bases; bases with no gene match: 5. CDR3 length equals 15 residues. CDR3 bases: TGTGCCAGCAGTTCGGCCGGGACAGGCTCCTACGAGCAGTACTTC. It yields the protein CASSSAGTGSYEQYF.

This chain links TRBV5-5 with TRBJ2-7; D gene uncertain. Germline V gene sequence: CDR1 SGHKS, CDR2 YYEKEE (reference sequence). This CDR3 is built from 15 residues. V was trimmed by 4 bases and J by 0 bases, leaving 14 bases between them. CDR3 DNA: TGTGCCAGCAGCCTGACGGACGGTAGCTCCTACGAGCAGTACTTC. Translated, it gives CASSLTDGSSYEQYF.

The chain uses TRBV29-1 and TRBJ2-3, with TRBD2 matching 8 bases. The CDR3 is made up of 14 amino acids. V was pared by 4 bases and J by 2 bases, with 5 bases of the junction left unmatched. Germline CDR1 and CDR2: SQVTM and ANQGSEA. The CDR3 spells CSVGKAGVTDTQYF. Here the CDR3 DNA reads TGCAGCGTTGGAAAAGCGGGGGTCACAGATACGCAGTATTTT.

The genes are TRBV3-1 (or the pseudogene TRBV3-2) and TRBJ2-7; D tentatively reads TRBD1 or TRBD2 (5 bases each). The CDR3 extends over 13 amino acids. Trimming cost V 4 bases and J 0 bases, with 7 bases left between them. In germline, CDR1 is LGHDT, CDR2 YNNKEL (reference sequence). The CDR3 bases are TGTGCCAGCAGCCTGGGGGTCTCCTACGAGCAGTACTTC. Its protein is CASSLGVSYEQYF.

V is TRBV6-1 and J is TRBJ2-1, with 7 bases aligning to TRBD2. The V segment lost 4 bases and the J segment 6 bases; nucleotides outside the gene matches: 12. The V gene's germline CDR1 is MNHNS and CDR2 SASEGT. The CDR3 is made up of 16 amino acids. CDR3 in DNA: TGTGCCAGCAGTGCCAGCCTTGGGGAGGGGACCAATGAGCAGTTCTTC. This gives the protein CASSASLGEGTNEQFF.

This rearrangement joins TRBV6-5 to TRBJ1-2; a possible D gene is TRBD1 (5 bases). V gave up 6 bases and J gave up 2 bases, with 10 bases separating them. Germline lookup yields CDR1 MNHEY and CDR2 SVGAGI. This CDR3 has 13 amino acids. CDR3 nucleotide sequence: TGTGCCAGCAGACCGGGACGAAACTATGGCTACACCTTC. Translated, it gives CASRPGRNYGYTF.

V usage is TRBV3-1 (or the pseudogene TRBV3-2) and J usage is TRBJ1-4, with unresolved D. Trimming left V 1 base short and J 8 bases short, with 23 bases between. The CDR3 covers 18 residues. Germline V gives CDR1 LGHDT, CDR2 YNNKEL (reference sequence). This chain's CDR3 is CASSQAVSDWPKIEKLFF. DNA for the CDR3: TGTGCCAGCAGCCAAGCTGTCTCGGATTGGCCTAAAATCGAAAAACTGTTTTTT.